This paragraph covers one TCR beta chain sequence. Its antigen is currently unknown. Data came from immunoSEQ multiplex PCR; TCRdb stores just in-frame clones and leaves some out. The table shows about 100,000 clones, with 83% occurring only once. The CDR3 contains 14 residues. Trimming cost V 6 bases and J 0 bases, with 13 bases left between them. In germline, CDR1 is SGHNT, CDR2 YYREEE (reference sequence). The data were taken from a study of radiotherapy plus CTLA-4 blockade in lung cancer. Study-level points and caveats: Among reported predictors of response, early blood T cell clone dynamics with interferon-beta performed best. Blood saw expansion of tumor-derived TCR clones after radiotherapy plus ipilimumab.

Receiving focal radiation plus CTLA-4 blockade with ipilimumab were patients who had chemo-refractory metastatic non-small-cell lung cancer. This chain uses TRBV5-4 with TRBJ2-7; D is undetermined. The TCR originated in a human donor with non-small cell lung cancer who had stable disease on radiotherapy plus ipilimumab. The sequences come from peripheral blood, collected from a patient treated with radiotherapy plus ipilimumab. CDR3: CASTNPGRSYEQYF. The CDR3 nucleotides read TGTGCCAGCACGAATCCAGGACGCTCCTACGAGCAGTACTTC.